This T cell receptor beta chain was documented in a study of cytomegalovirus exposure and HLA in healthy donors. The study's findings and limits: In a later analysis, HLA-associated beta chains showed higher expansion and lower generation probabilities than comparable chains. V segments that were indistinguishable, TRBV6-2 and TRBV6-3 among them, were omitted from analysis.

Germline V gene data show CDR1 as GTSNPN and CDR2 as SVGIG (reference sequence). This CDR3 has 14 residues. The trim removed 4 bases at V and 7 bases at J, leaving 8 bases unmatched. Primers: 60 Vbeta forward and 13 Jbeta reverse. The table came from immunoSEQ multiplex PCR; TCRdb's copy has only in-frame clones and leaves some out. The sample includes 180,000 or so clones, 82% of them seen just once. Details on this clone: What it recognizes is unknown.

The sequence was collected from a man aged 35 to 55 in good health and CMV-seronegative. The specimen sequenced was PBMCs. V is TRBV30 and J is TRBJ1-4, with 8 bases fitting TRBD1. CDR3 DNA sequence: TGTGCCTGGACTTTGGCAGGGGGCGGTGAAAAACTGTTTTTT. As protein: CAWTLAGGGEKLFF.